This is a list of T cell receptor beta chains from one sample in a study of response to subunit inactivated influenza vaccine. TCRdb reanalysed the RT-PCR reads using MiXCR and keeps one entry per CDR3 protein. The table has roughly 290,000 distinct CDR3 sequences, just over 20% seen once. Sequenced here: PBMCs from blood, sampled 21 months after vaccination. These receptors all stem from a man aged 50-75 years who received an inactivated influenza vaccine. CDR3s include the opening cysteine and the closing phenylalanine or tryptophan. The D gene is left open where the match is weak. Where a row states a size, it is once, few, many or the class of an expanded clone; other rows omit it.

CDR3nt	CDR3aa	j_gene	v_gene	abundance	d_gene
TGCAGCGTTGAGTCCGGGACAGGGACTTCCTACGAGCAGTACTTC	CSVESGTGTSYEQYF	TRBJ2-7	TRBV29-1	few	TRBD1
TGTGCCAGCAGCCGTTACGGCCCCCGCGAGGAGACCCAGTACTTC	CASSRYGPREETQYF	TRBJ2-5	TRBV14	NA	NA
TGTGCCAGCAGCCAAGATTACCAGGGCTACGAGCAGTACTTC	CASSQDYQGYEQYF	TRBJ2-7	TRBV4-2	NA	NA
TGTGCCAGCAGTCCTTCCTGGGGTTATAATTCACCCCTCCACTTT	CASSPSWGYNSPLHF	TRBJ1-6	TRBV7-9	few	NA
TGTGCCAGCAGCTTAATCGAAGTTTTGGGAAGGGGGTTAAGCAGGGCAAGAAACACTGAAGCTTTCTTT	CASSLIEVLGRGLSRARNTEAFF	TRBJ1-1	TRBV11-2	few	NA
TGTGCCACCAGTCCCGGGCCCGCCTACGAGCAGTACTTC	CATSPGPAYEQYF	TRBJ2-7	TRBV24-1	NA	NA
TGTGCCAGCAGTTACTCGGGCAGGGGAGGCACTGAAGCTTTCTTT	CASSYSGRGGTEAFF	TRBJ1-1	TRBV6-5	few	NA
TGTGCCAGCAGCCGAACCGGTGACTCCCCCAGCCTCTATGGCTACACCTTC	CASSRTGDSPSLYGYTF	TRBJ1-2	TRBV5-8	NA	NA
TGCAGTGCCGTAGCAAACATTCAGTACTTC	CSAVANIQYF	TRBJ2-4	TRBV20-1	NA	NA
TGTGCCAGCAGTTACCGGGTGAACACTGAAGCTTTCTTT	CASSYRVNTEAFF	TRBJ1-1	TRBV6-2/TRBV6-3	few	NA
TGTGCCAGCAGCCAGGACAGGGGTTTTTGGCCTAATGAAAAACTGTTTTTT	CASSQDRGFWPNEKLFF	TRBJ1-4	TRBV14	many	TRBD1
TGCAGTGCTCGCTGGACAGGTTTAACCGGGGAGCTGTTTTTT	CSARWTGLTGELFF	TRBJ2-2	TRBV20-1	NA	TRBD1
TGTGCCAGCAGCCTGGACAGGGTGGGGGAAAAACTGTTTTTT	CASSLDRVGEKLFF	TRBJ1-4	TRBV7-2	NA	TRBD1
TGTGCCAGCAGCTTAGTTCATTGGGGGAATGAGCAGTTCTTC	CASSLVHWGNEQFF	TRBJ2-1	TRBV7-9	NA	NA
TGTGCCATCAGTGAGGATGGGACTAGCGACACAGATACGCAGTATTTT	CAISEDGTSDTDTQYF	TRBJ2-3	TRBV10-3	NA	TRBD2
TGTGCCAGCAGCCGGGACAGTGGACCCAATGAGCAGTTCTTC	CASSRDSGPNEQFF	TRBJ2-1	TRBV7-3	NA	TRBD1
TGCGCCAGCAGCTTGGCCGGGTATTCACCCCTCCACTTT	CASSLAGYSPLHF	TRBJ1-6	TRBV5-1	many	NA
TGTGCCAGCAGCTTAGTTATATCTCAAAGGGATGGCTACACCTTC	CASSLVISQRDGYTF	TRBJ1-2	TRBV7-9	NA	NA
TGCAGTGCTAGAGATCTCGGTAGCGGGGGGGCCTACGAGCAGTACTTC	CSARDLGSGGAYEQYF	TRBJ2-7	TRBV20-1	NA	TRBD2
TGTGCCAGCACCCTCCCGCGGGGGAACACCGGGGAGCTGTTTTTT	CASTLPRGNTGELFF	TRBJ2-2	TRBV6-2/TRBV6-3	NA	NA
TGTGCCAGCAGTCGGACCTTTGGGGAGTCACCCCTCCACTTT	CASSRTFGESPLHF	TRBJ1-6	TRBV6-1	many	NA
TGTGCCTGGAGTGTTGGGGGTTTGTGGTCCAGTCGTGTTACGCCCCAGCATTTT	CAWSVGGLWSSRVTPQHF	TRBJ1-5	TRBV30	NA	NA